This TCR beta chain was captured by sequencing in a study of cytomegalovirus exposure and HLA in healthy donors. General study points: Highly shared sequence variants in one cluster were likely a sequencing artifact.

Regarding this clone: The antigen is unknown.

The PCR was carried out with 60 Vbeta primers and 13 Jbeta primers. Sequenced by immunoSEQ multiplex PCR; TCRdb stores in-frame clones only, minus some. The profile covers about 150,000 clones, with about four fifths appearing a single time and 2.8% taken by the ten largest. Trimming took 6 bases from V and 5 from J, leaving 16 bases between them. The CDR3 consists of 14 residues. Per the germline V gene, CDR1 is MNHNY and CDR2 is SVGAGI (reference sequence). The chain has TRBV6-6 and TRBJ1-1; D perhaps matches TRBD1 (5 bases). The material sequenced was PBMCs. This clonotype was obtained from a man younger than 30 in good health and CMV-seronegative. The chain's CDR3 is CASSPWTSGTEAFF. The DNA for the CDR3 is TGTGCCAGCAGCCCTTGGACATCCGGGACTGAAGCTTTCTTT.